One and the same sample provided the 3 T cell receptor beta chains below, sequenced in a study of CD4 T cell repertoires in COVID-19. No culture step preceded sequencing of the ex vivo isolated memory T cells. Sequencing used immunoSEQ multiplex PCR; TCRdb keeps in-frame clones, though not all of them. There are around 25,000 clones in the sample; over 85% occur only once, and about 0.7% lies in the top ten. Sequenced material: circulating follicular helper CD4+ T cells (cTfh) from blood, taken before the COVID-19 pandemic. The receptors come from a human donor who had COVID-19.

The chain employs TRBV5-8 and TRBJ2-5, with D perhaps TRBD2 (6 bases). Trimming took off 10 bases at V and 5 bases at J, with 18 bases between the two ends. The germline V gene has CDR1 SGHTS and CDR2 YDEGEE. This CDR3 is built from 13 residues. The CDR3 sequence is CAEKEGSTETQYF. The DNA for the CDR3 is TGTGCCGAAAAGGAGGGTTCGACGGAGACCCAGTACTTC.

This chain uses TRBV28 with TRBJ1-1; maybe TRBD1 (6 bases). Germline lookup yields CDR1 MDHEN and CDR2 SYDVKM. The CDR3 length is 13 residues. V was cut by 3 bases and J by 3 bases, with 8 bases left in between. Here the CDR3 reads CASSLDRHTEAFF. CDR3 sequence (DNA): TGTGCCAGCAGTTTGGACAGACACACTGAAGCTTTCTTT.

This chain links TRBV30 with TRBJ2-4, with D perhaps matching TRBD2 (6 bases). V was trimmed by 0 bases and J by 7 bases, leaving 10 bases between them. From germline, CDR1 is GTSNPN and CDR2 SVGIG (reference sequence). This CDR3 has 13 residues. In nucleotides, the CDR3 is TGTGCCTGGAGTGTCTCGGGGGTCAACATTCAGTACTTC. It yields the protein CAWSVSGVNIQYF.